What follows are 27 T cell receptor beta chains derived from one specimen sequenced in a study of post-analysis software for immune sequencing data (dated by TCRdb to about 2015). Antigen specificity for these receptors is unknown. The receptor library was made with PCR. The reads were generated on an Illumina HiSeq 2500. To reduce PCR and sequencing biases, unique molecular identifiers were incorporated into the TCR beta cDNA libraries. The public sequencing data were trimmed at Q25 with fastp and processed into clonotypes with MiXCR by TCRdb, which kept only in-frame beta chains. Every entry covers one CDR3 protein and lists the most common genes and DNA from its rows. The sample profile shows under 200,000 distinct CDR3 sequences; approximately 29% of them were found once. The ten largest clones represent roughly 3.4% of the sample. General findings and caveats noted by the study authors: Patients showed significantly higher frequencies than controls for roughly 5 TRBV segments, among them TRBV5-6, TRBV5-1 and TRBV20-1.

Sequenced material: blood. Every receptor here comes from a girl aged 2 to 17 with multiple sclerosis.

A few counts support this clonotype. The rearrangement uses TRBV5-1 and TRBJ2-1; 12 nucleotides agree with TRBD2. Germline V gene sequence: CDR1 SGHRS, CDR2 YFSETQ. This CDR3 is built from 16 residues. J was trimmed by 8 bases and V by 6 bases; bases with no gene match: 12. This CDR3 reads CASTLSGLAGLDEQFF. The DNA of the CDR3 is TGCGCCAGCACCTTATCGGGACTAGCGGGCCTGGATGAGCAGTTCTTC.

Comments on this clonotype: A junction boundary mismatches the germline segment, possibly from a read error. This chain connects TRBV5-1 to TRBJ2-7; 7 bases are shared with TRBD1. Per the germline V gene, CDR1 is SGHRS and CDR2 is YFSETQ. The CDR3 loop spans 13 amino acids. CDR3 in amino acids: CTSGLRQGYEQYF. Written as DNA, the CDR3 is TGCACCAGCGGCTTGAGACAGGGTTACGAGCAGTACTTC.

About this clonotype itself: An end of the junction differs from the germline gene, which may be a read error. V usage is TRBV7-2 and J usage is TRBJ2-3, with 7 bases lining up with TRBD1. The CDR3 is 15 amino acids. Germline V gives CDR1 SGHTA, CDR2 FQGNSA. This CDR3 is CARSFDRASTDTQYF. CDR3 DNA: TGTGCCCGCAGCTTTGACAGGGCTAGCACAGATACGCAGTATTTT.

This clonotype has only a few counts. One base away lies a much larger clone, so this may be a sequencing read error. The chain uses TRBV4-1 and TRBJ2-1; 9 nucleotides align to TRBD1. Germline V gives CDR1 MGHRA, CDR2 YSYEKL. CDR3 length: 13 residues. The CDR3: CASRRTGANEQVF. CDR3 bases: TGCGCCAGCAGGAGGACAGGGGCCAATGAGCAGGTCTTC.

A word on this clonotype: A read error is possible here, since a much larger clone lies one base away. The chain has TRBV20-1 and TRBJ2-1; 10 nucleotides agree with TRBD2. CDR1 and CDR2 (germline): DFQATT, SNEGSKA (reference sequence). The CDR3 has 16 residues. The junction had 18 bases not matched to a gene; V was cut back by 6 bases and J by 10 bases. The CDR3 DNA follows: TGCAGTGCCAAAAGCGGGAGGGTAGAAATGCACTACGAGCAGTTCTTC. Protein sequence: CSAKSGRVEMHYEQFF.

The rearrangement links TRBV5-1 to TRBJ2-3, with 9 bases aligning to TRBD2. Germline loops: CDR1 SGHRS, CDR2 YFSETQ. The CDR3 contains 17 residues. The ends lost 0 bases at V and 5 bases at J; junction bases unmatched: 10. CDR3 sequence (DNA): TGCGCCAGCAGCTTGGTTGGACTAGCGAAGATGGGAGATACGCAGTATTTT. It is translated as CASSLVGLAKMGDTQYF.

This CDR3 reads CASSQPSRTDTQYF. CDR3 DNA sequence: TGCGCCAGCAGCCAACCTTCGCGGACAGATACGCAGTATTTT. This chain links TRBV4-1 with TRBJ2-3; no reliable D call. Germline-derived CDR1 and CDR2 are MGHRA and YSYEKL. Deletions cut 2 bases from V and 3 bases from J, with 9 bases between. The CDR3 is 14 amino acids.

This clonotype was observed a handful of times. This chain uses TRBV27 with TRBJ1-5; unclear D gene. Germline CDR1 reads MNHEY; CDR2 reads SMNVEV (reference sequence). The ends were cut back, 1 base at V and 7 bases at J, with 14 bases in the middle. The CDR3 extends over 15 amino acids. Here the CDR3 reads CASSLYRTKAQPQHF. Written as DNA, the CDR3 is TGTGCCAGCAGTTTATACCGAACAAAGGCGCAGCCCCAGCATTTT.

This clonotype was counted ten times or more. CDR3 DNA sequence: TGTGCCAGCAGCTTAGTCCCGGACAGGGTCCACGAGCAGTACTTC. This encodes CASSLVPDRVHEQYF. This chain links TRBV7-9 with TRBJ2-5; 8 nucleotides agree with TRBD1. The DNA end favors TRBJ2-7, so the J call may be wrong. This CDR3 spans 15 amino acids. Per germline, CDR1 SEHNR and CDR2 FQNEAQ (reference sequence).

This clonotype has ten or more counts. The chain employs TRBV20-1 and TRBJ1-2, with D perhaps TRBD1 (5 bases). V lost 7 bases and J lost 7, with 13 bases in between. This CDR3 has 11 residues. Germline loops: CDR1 DFQATT, CDR2 SNEGSKA (reference sequence). The CDR3 loop is CSGDGRIGYTF. For the CDR3, the DNA is TGCAGTGGGGACGGGAGGATTGGCTACACCTTC.

The CDR3 protein is CSATKSHPGAGGRAFF. Here the CDR3 DNA reads TGCAGTGCTACTAAGAGCCACCCAGGAGCAGGGGGCCGGGCTTTCTTT. The V gene is TRBV20-1, the J gene TRBJ1-1; 8 bases line up with TRBD1. V lost 4 bases, J lost 11 bases, and 21 bases stayed unmatched. This CDR3 spans 16 amino acids. In germline, CDR1 is DFQATT, CDR2 SNEGSKA (reference sequence).

This clonotype was observed a handful of times. The chain couples TRBV12-3 or TRBV12-4 to TRBJ1-1; weak D call: TRBD1 (5 bases). The CDR3 runs to 14 residues. V lost 6 bases and J 6 bases, leaving 17 bases between the germline ends. This CDR3 reads CASSPPGGRAEAFF. CDR3 DNA sequence: TGTGCCAGCAGCCCCCCGGGGGGGAGGGCTGAAGCTTTCTTT.

For this clonotype: A much larger clone differs from this one at a single base, so this may be a read error. J is TRBJ1-5 and V is TRBV27; no reliable D call. This CDR3 contains 12 residues. The germline CDR1 and CDR2 sequences are MNHEY and SMNVEV (reference sequence). CDR3 protein: CARSFGNQPQHF. The CDR3 DNA is TGTGCCAGGAGTTTCGGCAATCAGCCCCAGCATTTT.

This clonotype was observed at least ten times. In nucleotides, the CDR3 is TGTGCCAGCAGTTACCTGGCCAGCCAAGAGACCCAGTACTTC. Its protein product is CASSYLASQETQYF. The chain has TRBV6-5 and TRBJ2-5, with D uncertain. This CDR3 region has 14 residues. Germline V gene data show CDR1 as MNHEY and CDR2 as SVGAGI. Trimming removed 2 bases at V and 1 base at J, with 8 bases between.

The sample holds many counts of this clonotype. The chain is built from TRBV12-3 or TRBV12-4 and TRBJ2-7, with a possible D match to TRBD1 (6 bases). This CDR3 has 13 residues. Between the trimmed V and J ends, which lost 7 bases and 0 bases, there was a span of 10 bases. CDR3: CASTRDISYEQYF. CDR3 in DNA: TGTGCCAGCACCCGGGACATCTCCTACGAGCAGTACTTC.

The chain uses TRBV5-1 and TRBJ2-7, with 12 positions matching TRBD2. The closer fit of TRBJ2-1 to the DNA end suggests the J call may be wrong. CDR1 and CDR2 (germline): SGHRS, YFSETQ. The CDR3 has 15 amino acids. CDR3 region: CASGRLAGDVNEQFF. CDR3 nucleotides: TGCGCCAGCGGGAGACTAGCGGGAGATGTCAATGAGCAGTTCTTC.

This clonotype was seen more than once but under ten times. The chain joins TRBV2 to TRBJ2-4; no reliable D call. Germline values: CDR1 SNHLY, CDR2 FYNNEI. The CDR3 extends over 13 amino acids. V lost 4 bases, J lost 5 bases, and 9 bases lay in between. In DNA, the CDR3 is TGTGCCAGCAGTGCTGGGAACCAAAACATTCAGTACTTC. Its protein product is CASSAGNQNIQYF.

This clonotype was counted between two and nine times. The chain links TRBV12-3 or TRBV12-4 to TRBJ1-2, with D perhaps matching TRBD1 (5 bases). This CDR3 has 14 residues. V was clipped by 5 bases and J by 8 bases, with 18 bases between them. CDR3 residues: CASSPVGTCMGYTF. CDR3 in DNA: TGTGCCAGCAGTCCCGTAGGGACCTGTATGGGCTACACCTTC.

The chain couples TRBV7-3 to TRBJ2-7, with D perhaps TRBD2 (6 bases). Germline V gene lookup returns CDR1 SGHTA and CDR2 FQGTGA. The CDR3 has 14 residues. V shed 2 bases and J shed 5 bases, with 13 bases lying between them. CDR3 nucleotides: TGTGCCAGCAGCTTAGGCGCGGGAAACAACGAGCAGTACTTC. Its protein is CASSLGAGNNEQYF.

The rearrangement links TRBV12-3 or TRBV12-4 to TRBJ2-3; D call uncertain. CDR3 length: 12 residues. Trimming stripped 6 bases from V and 4 bases from J, with 8 bases between. CDR3: CASSNTADTQYF. The CDR3, as DNA: TGTGCCAGCAGCAATACCGCAGATACGCAGTATTTT.

Notes on this clonotype: One base away lies a much larger clone, so this may be a sequencing read error. V usage is TRBV5-1 and J usage is TRBJ2-7; D is tentatively TRBD1 or TRBD2 (5 bases each). Germline V lookup: CDR1 SGHRS, CDR2 YFSETQ. CDR3 length equals 13 residues. The CDR3 DNA reads as TGCGCCGGCAGCTTGGGACCTGTCTACGAGCAGTACTTC. It is translated as CAGSLGPVYEQYF.

The chain links TRBV7-9 to TRBJ2-5; a weak D match, TRBD1 (6 bases). V lost 0 bases and J lost 1, with 9 bases in between. The CDR3 consists of 15 residues. Per the germline V gene, CDR1 is SEHNR and CDR2 is FQNEAQ (reference sequence). As DNA, the CDR3 is TGTGCCAGCAGCTTAGCCAGGGGCGTCCAAGAGACCCAGTACTTC. Encoded protein: CASSLARGVQETQYF.

The gene calls are TRBV5-1 and TRBJ2-1; D uncertain. Germline CDR1 SGHRS, CDR2 YFSETQ. There are 14 residues in the CDR3. Trimming took 0 bases from V and 4 from J, leaving 8 bases between them. CDR3: CASSLGATYNEQFF. The CDR3 DNA sequence: TGCGCCAGCAGCTTGGGCGCGACTTACAATGAGCAGTTCTTC.

In DNA form, the CDR3 reads TGCGCCAGCAGCCAAGTGGCATACCAAGAGACCCAGTACTTC. Protein sequence: CASSQVAYQETQYF. The chain joins TRBV4-1 to TRBJ2-5; D call uncertain. There are 14 residues in the CDR3. Looked up from germline, CDR1 is MGHRA and CDR2 is YSYEKL. V was pared by 1 base and J by 0 bases, with 6 bases between.

The CDR3 DNA reads TGTGCCACCAGCATGGGGGACAGGGAACCTTACGAGCAGTACTTC. Translating gives CATSMGDREPYEQYF. The V call is TRBV15, the J call TRBJ2-5, with 9 bases fitting TRBD1. The J call may not be correct, given that the DNA end is closer to TRBJ2-7. The germline CDR1 and CDR2 sequences are LNHNV and YYDKDF (reference sequence). There are 15 residues in the CDR3.

DNA for the CDR3: TGCGCCAGCAGCTTGGGACCCAACAGGGGGGGGAACACTGAAGCTTTCTTT. It codes for CASSLGPNRGGNTEAFF. The V gene is TRBV5-1, the J gene TRBJ1-1; 8 nucleotides line up with TRBD1. The CDR3 covers 17 residues. Germline V gene lookup returns CDR1 SGHRS and CDR2 YFSETQ. Losses at the gene ends were 0 bases for V and 1 base for J; bases not matched to a gene: 8.

The chain joins TRBV5-1 to TRBJ1-6, with 10 nucleotides matching TRBD1. CDR3 length: 14 residues. With V trimmed by 5 bases and J by 8 bases, 4 bases remained unmatched. CDR1 and CDR2 from the germline V gene are SGHRS and YFSETQ. CDR3 DNA: TGCGCCAGCAGTGGGACAGGGGAAGATTCACCCCTCCACTTT. This codes for CASSGTGEDSPLHF.